A single sample is the source of the 21 T cell receptor beta chains below, sequenced in a study of blood T cell repertoires in COVID-19. Generated by immunoSEQ multiplex PCR, the TCRdb table keeps only in-frame clones and is missing some. The sample lists about 72,000 clones; 86% were seen once. The specimen was peripheral blood. These receptors originate from a man between 65 and 79 years old with active or convalescent COVID-19.

The rearrangement links TRBV9 to TRBJ2-1; 9 bases are shared with TRBD2. The CDR3 extends over 16 amino acids. The J segment lost 2 bases and the V segment lost 0 bases, leaving 3 bases of the junction unmatched. Germline CDR1 SGDLS, CDR2 YYNGEE. This CDR3 reads CASSVEAGGPYNEQFF. CDR3 DNA: TGTGCCAGCAGCGTAGAGGCGGGAGGGCCCTACAATGAGCAGTTCTTC.

The chain is built from TRBV28 and TRBJ1-2, with D tentatively TRBD1 (6 bases). In germline, CDR1 is MDHEN, CDR2 SYDVKM. CDR3 length: 15 residues. The V end lost 6 bases, the J end lost 2 bases, and 16 bases lay between the germline ends. The CDR3 sequence: CASRHRDTPNYGYTF. DNA of the CDR3: TGTGCCAGCAGGCACCGGGACACGCCGAACTATGGCTACACCTTC.

The rearrangement links TRBV6-5 to TRBJ1-2; D unclear. This CDR3 comprises 15 residues. V was cut by 6 bases and J by 4 bases, with 18 bases left in between. Germline V gene data show CDR1 as MNHEY and CDR2 as SVGAGI. CDR3 bases: TGTGCCAGCAGCTTGATCCCCGAGGGAGGCTATGGCTACACCTTC. This translates into CASSLIPEGGYGYTF.

This sequence joins TRBV7-8 and TRBJ1-5; 9 bases align to TRBD1. The germline CDR1 and CDR2 sequences are SGHVS and FQNEAQ. The CDR3 covers 16 residues. V was clipped by 5 bases and J by 0 bases; unmatched bases: 5. The CDR3 here is CASSARTGVSNQPQHF. CDR3 DNA sequence: TGTGCCAGCAGCGCCCGGACAGGGGTTAGCAATCAGCCCCAGCATTTT.

V and J are TRBV6-5 and TRBJ2-5, with TRBD1 identical over 10 bases. The germline gives CDR1 MNHEY, CDR2 SVGAGI. The CDR3 is made up of 14 amino acids. After removal of 6 bases from V and 5 bases from J, the junction contained 6 bases not matched to a gene. This CDR3 is CASRKTGGWETQYF. Written as DNA, the CDR3 is TGTGCCAGCAGGAAGACAGGGGGCTGGGAGACCCAGTACTTC.

The chain has TRBV18 and TRBJ2-7; D might be TRBD1 (5 bases). This CDR3 has 16 residues. The V and J ends lost 0 bases and 1 base respectively, with 13 bases between them. The germline CDR1 and CDR2 sequences are KGHSH and LQKENI. In DNA, the CDR3 is TGTGCCAGCTCACCACCGGACACGGGTGGTTCCTACGAGCAGTACTTC. Translated, it gives CASSPPDTGGSYEQYF.

The CDR3: CASSAFLGRMNTEAFF. The CDR3 bases are TGTGCCAGCAGCGCCTTCCTAGGGAGGATGAACACTGAAGCTTTCTTT. This chain joins TRBV9 and TRBJ1-1, with no clear D. Germline values: CDR1 SGDLS, CDR2 YYNGEE. This CDR3 region has 16 residues. V lost 3 bases and J lost 0, with 15 bases in between.

The gene calls are TRBV10-3 and TRBJ2-7, with 9 bases lining up with TRBD2. The V and J ends lost 6 bases and 7 bases, in that order; junction bases with no gene match: 10. CDR3 length: 14 residues. Germline V gene lookup returns CDR1 ENHRY and CDR2 SYGVKD. In nucleotides, the CDR3 is TGTGCCATCAGCCGACTAGCGGCTCAGAGGGAGCAGTACTTC. Translation gives CAISRLAAQREQYF.

The V and J genes are TRBV30 and TRBJ2-1, with 13 positions matching TRBD2. V was pared by 1 base and J by 2 bases, with 5 bases of the junction left unmatched. The CDR3 runs to 17 residues. In germline, CDR1 is GTSNPN, CDR2 SVGIG (reference sequence). The CDR3 DNA reads TGTGCCTGGAGTGCCAAACTAGCGGGAGGGCCCTACAATGAGCAGTTCTTC. Amino acids: CAWSAKLAGGPYNEQFF.

This clone was detected only once. As DNA, the CDR3 is TGTGCCAGCAGCGCTGGACAGGGGGCGAACACTGAAGCTTTCTTT. This translates into CASSAGQGANTEAFF. V is TRBV9 and J is TRBJ1-1; TRBD1 agrees at 11 bases. The CDR3 covers 15 residues. The germline CDR1 and CDR2 sequences are SGDLS and YYNGEE. The V segment lost 3 bases and the J segment 1 base; nucleotides outside the gene matches: 2.

This chain connects TRBV6-2 or TRBV6-3 to TRBJ1-2, with 9 bases fitting TRBD1. V shed 4 bases and J 5 bases; nucleotides not matched to a gene: 8. CDR1 and CDR2 from the germline V gene are MNHEY and SVGEGT. This CDR3 spans 15 amino acids. The CDR3 sequence is CASSFRGTGTYGYTF. In DNA, the CDR3 is TGTGCCAGCAGTTTCAGGGGGACAGGGACTTATGGCTACACCTTC.

The chain recombines TRBV5-6 with TRBJ2-2; 7 nucleotides agree with TRBD2. The CDR3 runs to 16 residues. CDR1 and CDR2 (germline): SGHDT, YYEEEE. V lost 0 bases, J lost 5 bases, and 7 bases stayed unmatched. In DNA, the CDR3 is TGTGCCAGCAGCTTGGGGGGGAGGGCCAAAACCGGGGAGCTGTTTTTT. Translated: CASSLGGRAKTGELFF.

This chain links TRBV15 with TRBJ1-1; no clear D. V lost 1 base and J 2 bases, leaving 14 bases between the germline ends. This CDR3 has 16 amino acids. CDR1 LNHNV and CDR2 YYDKDF come from the germline V gene (reference sequence). The CDR3 loop reads CATSRGHSTSNTEAFF. Written as DNA, the CDR3 is TGTGCCACCAGCAGAGGACACAGCACGAGCAACACTGAAGCTTTCTTT.

This chain joins TRBV28 and TRBJ1-1; a possible D gene is TRBD1 (6 bases). V lost 8 bases and J lost 0, with 22 bases in between. CDR3 length: 17 amino acids. From germline, CDR1 is MDHEN and CDR2 SYDVKM. DNA for the CDR3: TGTGCCAGCGCAATGGGGGGGGCAGCCGTTTTGAACACTGAAGCTTTCTTT. Translated: CASAMGGAAVLNTEAFF.

The J gene is TRBJ1-2, the V gene TRBV7-9, with D possibly being TRBD1 (5 bases). V dropped 3 bases and J dropped 4 bases, with 9 bases sitting between them. Germline V gives CDR1 SEHNR, CDR2 FQNEAQ (reference sequence). CDR3 length: 13 residues. The CDR3 loop is CASSLTTGYGYTF. CDR3 sequence (DNA): TGTGCCAGCAGCTTGACAACAGGCTATGGCTACACCTTC.

The chain uses TRBV19 and TRBJ2-7; D is possibly TRBD1 (5 bases). The V and J ends lost 5 bases and 4 bases respectively, with 18 bases between them. The CDR3 consists of 15 residues. CDR1 LNHDA and CDR2 SQIVND come from the germline V gene (reference sequence). The CDR3 DNA sequence: TGTGCCAGTAGTGTCGCGGACACCCGACATTACGAGCAGTACTTC. Amino acid sequence: CASSVADTRHYEQYF.

The CDR3 DNA reads as TGCGCCAGCAGCGATGGGACTAGCGGGAGTGGGGAGACCCAGTACTTC. This codes for CASSDGTSGSGETQYF. J is TRBJ2-5 and V is TRBV5-1; 14 positions agree with TRBD2. The CDR3 is made up of 16 amino acids. The V and J ends lost 4 bases and 5 bases, in that order; junction bases with no gene match: 7. CDR1 SGHRS and CDR2 YFSETQ come from the germline V gene.

The chain uses TRBV7-9 and TRBJ2-5; 10 nucleotides align to TRBD1. The CDR3 has 16 residues. CDR1 and CDR2 (germline): SEHNR, FQNEAQ (reference sequence). Losses at the gene ends were 1 base for V and 4 bases for J; bases not matched to a gene: 6. For the CDR3, the DNA is TGTGCCAGCAGCTTAGATCGGACAGGGGGAGTAGAGACCCAGTACTTC. Translated, it gives CASSLDRTGGVETQYF.

The CDR3 DNA reads TGTGCCAGCAGCTTAGTCCCAGGGGTGAACGAGCAGTACTTC. This codes for CASSLVPGVNEQYF. The chain joins TRBV11-1 to TRBJ2-7; TRBD1 might be the D (6 bases). Germline values: CDR1 SGHAT, CDR2 FQDESV (reference sequence). CDR3 length: 14 residues. V lost 1 base to trimming and J lost 5 bases, with 12 bases between them.

V gene TRBV6-5 combines with J gene TRBJ1-5; TRBD1 aligns across 7 bases. CDR1 is MNHEY and CDR2 is SVGAGI in the germline V gene. V dropped 2 bases and J dropped 7; count of bases not matched to a gene: 5. The CDR3 is 14 residues long. The CDR3 spells CASSYQGGGQPQHF. CDR3 sequence (DNA): TGTGCCAGCAGTTACCAAGGGGGCGGCCAGCCCCAGCATTTT.

V and J are TRBV21-1 and TRBJ2-7; TRBD2 was called by the table and not checked on the DNA. TRBV21-1 is deemed a pseudogene. The CDR3 length is 21 residues. The CDR3 protein is CASSKRLNFASPDGSCLEQYF. The CDR3 region has the DNA TGTGCCAGCAGCAAGAGGCTGAACTTTGCCTCTCCCGACGGGTCTTGCCTCGAGCAGTACTTC.